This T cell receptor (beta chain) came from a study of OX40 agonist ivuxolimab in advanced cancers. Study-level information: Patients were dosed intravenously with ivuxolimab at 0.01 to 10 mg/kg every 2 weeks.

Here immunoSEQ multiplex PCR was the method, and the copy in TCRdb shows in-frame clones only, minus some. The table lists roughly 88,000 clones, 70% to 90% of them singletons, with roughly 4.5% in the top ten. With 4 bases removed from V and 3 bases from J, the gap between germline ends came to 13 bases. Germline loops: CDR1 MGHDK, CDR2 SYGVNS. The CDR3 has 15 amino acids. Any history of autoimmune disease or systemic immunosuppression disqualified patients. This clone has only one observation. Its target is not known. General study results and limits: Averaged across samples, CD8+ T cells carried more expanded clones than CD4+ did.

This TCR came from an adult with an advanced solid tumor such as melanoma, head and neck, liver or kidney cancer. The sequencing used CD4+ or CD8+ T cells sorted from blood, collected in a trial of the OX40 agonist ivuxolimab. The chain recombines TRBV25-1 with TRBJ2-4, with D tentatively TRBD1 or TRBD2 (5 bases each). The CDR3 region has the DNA TGTGCCAGCAGTGTCGGGACCTTTGACAAAAACATTCAGTACTTC. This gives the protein CASSVGTFDKNIQYF. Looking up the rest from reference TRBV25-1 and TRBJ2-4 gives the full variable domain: EADIYQTPRYLVIGTGKKITLECSQTMGHDKMYWYQQDPGMELHLIHYSYGVNSTEKGDLSSESTVSRIRTEHFPLTLESARPSHTSQYLCASSVGTFDKNIQYFGAGTRLSVL.